Listed here are 32 T cell receptor beta chains from one sample, sequenced in a study of T cell repertoires in cytomegalovirus infection. TCRdb reprocessed the reads via MiXCR and lists one record per CDR3 protein. This table holds around 740,000 distinct CDR3 sequences, 35% to 45% found once. The sample was PBMCs. The receptors shown here come from a human donor in good health (CMV status not recorded). Some clones in this sample may be carry-over from other donors' samples.

This chain uses TRBV20-1 with TRBJ2-7; 7 bases agree with TRBD2. The CDR3 consists of 12 residues. The junction had 2 bases not matched to a gene; V was cut back by 5 bases and J by 1 base. The germline V gene encodes CDR1 DFQATT and CDR2 SNEGSKA (reference sequence). CDR3 nucleotides: TGCAGTGCTGGGGGGGGGTCCTACGAGCAGTACTTC. Amino acids: CSAGGGSYEQYF.

In this sample, this clonotype turned up a few times. The chain carries TRBV6-1 and TRBJ1-2; 12 bases are shared with TRBD1. V shed 7 bases and J 8 bases; nucleotides not matched to a gene: 2. The CDR3 length is 12 residues. Looked up from germline, CDR1 is MNHNS and CDR2 is SASEGT. CDR3 residues: CASTGTGGGYTF. The DNA of the CDR3 is TGTGCCAGCACCGGGACAGGGGGCGGCTACACCTTC.

V is TRBV12-5 and J is TRBJ2-1, with D possibly being TRBD2 (6 bases). Germline V gene sequence: CDR1 LGHNT, CDR2 FRNRAP. Trimming cost V 1 base and J 9 bases, with 16 bases left between them. CDR3 size: 15 residues. This CDR3 reads CASGLGLDAGGEQFF. CDR3 coding DNA: TGTGCTAGTGGTTTGGGACTAGATGCCGGAGGTGAGCAGTTCTTC.

This chain uses TRBV4-2 with TRBJ1-1; D possibly corresponds to TRBD1 (6 bases). This CDR3 contains 14 residues. Trimming left V 1 base short and J 2 bases short, with 8 bases between. The V gene's germline CDR1 is LGHNA and CDR2 YNFKEQ. The CDR3 spells CASSQGTANTEAFF. The CDR3 coding sequence is TGTGCCAGCAGCCAAGGGACAGCCAACACTGAAGCTTTCTTT.

The sample holds many counts of this clonotype. The rearrangement uses TRBV7-2 and TRBJ2-6; 9 bases match TRBD1. This CDR3 comprises 19 residues. Looked up from germline, CDR1 is SGHTA and CDR2 is FQGNSA. J gave up 0 bases and V 5 bases, and 11 bases lay outside the gene matches. The CDR3 here is CASSGIPGQGSSGANVLTF. The CDR3 region has the DNA TGTGCCAGCAGCGGAATTCCGGGACAGGGTTCCTCTGGGGCCAACGTCCTGACTTTC.

There are a few counts of this clonotype. The genes are TRBV7-9 and TRBJ2-5; D might be TRBD1 (6 bases). CDR1 and CDR2 (germline): SEHNR, FQNEAQ (reference sequence). V lost 5 bases and J lost 0, with 13 bases in between. The CDR3 covers 15 residues. CDR3 protein: CASSATRTDQETQYF. CDR3 nucleotide sequence: TGTGCCAGCAGCGCTACTAGGACAGACCAAGAGACCCAGTACTTC.

The chain combines TRBV20-1 with TRBJ2-1; a possible D gene is TRBD2 (7 bases). The ends were cut back, 4 bases at V and 10 bases at J, with 26 bases in the middle. The germline V gene has CDR1 DFQATT and CDR2 SNEGSKA (reference sequence). There are 16 residues in the CDR3. Written as DNA, the CDR3 is TGCAGTGCTAACCCGGGGGGCAGAATGCCCCTAGGGGAGCAGTTCTTC. The encoded protein is CSANPGGRMPLGEQFF.

The sample holds many counts of this clonotype. The genes are TRBV7-6 and TRBJ2-7; D gene ambiguous. This CDR3 has 14 residues. Per germline, CDR1 SGHVS and CDR2 FNYEAQ. Trimming cost V 5 bases and J 0 bases, with 11 bases left between them. DNA of the CDR3: TGTGCCAGCAGCCCCGGACGGGCCTCCTACGAGCAGTACTTC. Protein: CASSPGRASYEQYF.

V usage is TRBV25-1 and J usage is TRBJ2-2, with D unclear. There are 10 residues in the CDR3. In germline, CDR1 is MGHDK, CDR2 SYGVNS. The V and J ends lost 8 bases and 4 bases respectively, with 2 bases between them. The chain's CDR3 is CASSTGELFF. CDR3 bases: TGTGCCAGCTCCACCGGGGAGCTGTTTTTT.

This clonotype was seen only a few times. The chain is built from TRBV6-5 and TRBJ1-4; 10 bases fit TRBD1. There are 15 residues in the CDR3. Germline lookup yields CDR1 MNHEY and CDR2 SVGAGI. The V and J ends lost 9 bases and 4 bases, in that order; junction bases with no gene match: 8. CDR3 coding DNA: TGTGCCAGTAAACAACGGGACAGGGGTAATGAAAAACTGTTTTTT. This sequence encodes CASKQRDRGNEKLFF.

The table lists this clonotype with a few counts. V and J are TRBV20-1 and TRBJ2-5; 7 bases are shared with TRBD1. The CDR3 loop spans 13 amino acids. Germline CDR1 DFQATT, CDR2 SNEGSKA (reference sequence). With V trimmed by 5 bases and J by 5 bases, 8 bases remained unmatched. CDR3 bases: TGCAGTGCTCCCAAAGGGACAGTTGAGACCCAGTACTTC. Encoded protein: CSAPKGTVETQYF.

This clonotype was picked up many times. This rearrangement joins TRBV7-8 to TRBJ2-3; D is uncertain. V lost 1 base to trimming and J lost 7 bases, with 18 bases between them. The V gene's germline CDR1 is SGHVS and CDR2 FQNEAQ. The CDR3 sequence is 16 residues long. CDR3 residues: CASSLGFYSNDHTQYF. The CDR3 DNA follows: TGTGCCAGCAGCTTAGGGTTCTATAGTAATGATCATACGCAGTATTTT.

The rearrangement joins TRBV23-1 to TRBJ2-7; D is unclear. TRBV23-1 is an ORF, with its function uncertain. This CDR3 is built from 17 residues. Trimming took off 7 bases at V and 3 bases at J, with 25 bases between the two ends. CDR3 DNA: TGCGCCAGCACCGACCTTTCGCCCACCAGAATCTTCTACGAGCAGTACTTC. Residues: CASTDLSPTRIFYEQYF.

This clonotype is a singleton in its sample. It may be a read error: a sequence one base away is much more abundant. The rearrangement joins TRBV7-2 to TRBJ2-1, with D hard to call. Germline V gene lookup returns CDR1 SGHTA and CDR2 FQGNSA. CDR3 length: 13 residues. CDR3 DNA: TGTGCCAACAGCATAGGACGGTACAATGAGCAGTTCTTC. This sequence encodes CANSIGRYNEQFF. Using reference TRBV7-2 and TRBJ2-1 for the parts outside the CDR3, the full variable domain is GAGVSQSPSNKVTEKGKDVELRCDPISGHTALYWYRQSLGQGLEFLIYFQGNSAPDKSGLPSDRFSAERTGGSVSTLTIQRTQQEDSAVYLCANSIGRYNEQFFGPGTRLTVL.

This clonotype occurred many times. The chain carries TRBV7-2 and TRBJ2-1; perhaps TRBD2 as D (6 bases). Trimming pared 2 bases from V and 7 bases from J, leaving 18 bases between. CDR1 is SGHTA and CDR2 is FQGNSA in the germline V gene. The CDR3 consists of 16 residues. The CDR3 DNA reads TGTGCCAGCAGCTTACCCGGGAGCCGACCGAAAAATGAGCAGTTCTTC. It encodes CASSLPGSRPKNEQFF.

The table lists this clonotype with a few counts. The V and J genes are TRBV20-1 and TRBJ2-5, with D possibly matching TRBD2 (5 bases). Germline V lookup: CDR1 DFQATT, CDR2 SNEGSKA (reference sequence). This CDR3 has 12 residues. V was trimmed by 3 bases and J by 7 bases, leaving 12 bases between them. The CDR3 loop reads CSAREGLATQYF. The CDR3, as DNA: TGCAGTGCTAGGGAAGGACTTGCGACCCAGTACTTC.

The CDR3 protein is CASSSIPGLAGGNLRQQYF. The CDR3 DNA is TGTGCCAGCAGCTCGATTCCGGGACTAGCGGGAGGGAACCTTCGACAGCAGTACTTC. The chain recombines TRBV7-9 with TRBJ2-7; 16 bases line up with TRBD2. The CDR3 has 19 residues. The V segment lost 4 bases and the J segment 8 bases; nucleotides outside the gene matches: 17. The germline V gene encodes CDR1 SEHNR and CDR2 FQNEAQ (reference sequence). Combining the CDR3 with reference TRBV7-9 and TRBJ2-7 gives the whole variable domain DTGVSQNPRHKITKRGQNVTFRCDPISEHNRLYWYRQTLGQGPEFLTYFQNEAQLEKSRLLSDRFSAERPKGSFSTLEIQRTEQGDSAMYLCASSSIPGLAGGNLRQQYFGPGTRLTVT.

V usage is TRBV20-1 and J usage is TRBJ2-2, with TRBD1 identical over 11 bases. This CDR3 comprises 16 residues. J lost 0 bases, V lost 3 bases, and 3 bases had no gene match. CDR1 DFQATT and CDR2 SNEGSKA come from the germline V gene (reference sequence). CDR3 region: CSARGQGDPNTGELFF. Written as DNA, the CDR3 is TGCAGTGCTAGGGGACAGGGGGACCCGAACACCGGGGAGCTGTTTTTT.

This clonotype was picked up a small number of times. The chain uses TRBV6-6 and TRBJ1-1, with D unresolved. The V end was cut by 1 base, the J end by 1 base, with 10 bases between. This CDR3 is built from 15 residues. From germline, CDR1 is MNHNY and CDR2 SVGAGI (reference sequence). This CDR3 reads CASSYYGIRNTEAFF. CDR3 DNA: TGTGCCAGCAGTTACTACGGGATAAGGAACACTGAAGCTTTCTTT.

The sample holds many counts of this clonotype. The chain couples TRBV7-9 to TRBJ1-5; the match to TRBD1 covers 7 bases. The CDR3 length is 14 residues. CDR1 SEHNR and CDR2 FQNEAQ come from the germline V gene (reference sequence). The junction had 4 bases not matched to a gene; V was cut back by 5 bases and J by 3 bases. CDR3 region: CASSPTGFNQPQHF. The CDR3 coding sequence is TGTGCCAGCAGCCCGACAGGGTTCAATCAGCCCCAGCATTTT. The full variable domain, with the rest looked up from reference TRBV7-9 and TRBJ1-5, is DTGVSQNPRHKITKRGQNVTFRCDPISEHNRLYWYRQTLGQGPEFLTYFQNEAQLEKSRLLSDRFSAERPKGSFSTLEIQRTEQGDSAMYLCASSPTGFNQPQHFGDGTRLSIL.

In regard to this clonotype: Without the conserved terminal phenylalanine or tryptophan, this CDR3 likely stems from a read error. The chain recombines TRBV28 with TRBJ2-4; D is unclear. V was shortened by 4 bases and J by 0 bases, with 16 bases between the two germline ends. The CDR3 is made up of 17 amino acids. CDR1 and CDR2 (germline): MDHEN, SYDVKM. The CDR3 here is CASSSPDETLAKNIQYL. The CDR3 DNA reads TGTGCCAGCAGTTCCCCAGACGAGACCCTAGCCAAAAACATTCAGTACTTA.

Written as DNA, the CDR3 is TGTGCCAGCAGTGAACCCTACTCAACCGGGACGGGATACACAGATACGCAGTATTTT. This translates into CASSEPYSTGTGYTDTQYF. The chain uses TRBV6-1 and TRBJ2-3, with D perhaps assigned TRBD1 or TRBD2 (5 bases each). V lost 2 bases and J 2 bases, leaving 23 bases between the germline ends. The germline V gene has CDR1 MNHNS and CDR2 SASEGT. This CDR3 region has 19 residues.

There are a few counts of this clonotype. V is TRBV11-2 and J is TRBJ2-5, with 10 bases matching TRBD1. Germline V gene lookup returns CDR1 SGHAT and CDR2 FQNNGV. This CDR3 contains 16 residues. V shed 5 bases and J 4 bases; nucleotides not matched to a gene: 10. The CDR3 is CASSLLPDRGRETQYF. The CDR3 DNA follows: TGTGCCAGCAGCCTACTACCTGACAGGGGGCGAGAGACCCAGTACTTC.

This clonotype was detected ten times or more. The rearrangement joins TRBV7-6 to TRBJ1-1; possible D gene TRBD1, 5 bases. Per the germline V gene, CDR1 is SGHVS and CDR2 is FNYEAQ. Between the trimmed V and J ends, which lost 5 bases and 0 bases, there was a span of 16 bases. This CDR3 spans 16 amino acids. The CDR3 DNA reads as TGTGCCAGCAGCCCCACAGGAGTACCGATGAACACTGAAGCTTTCTTT. It encodes CASSPTGVPMNTEAFF.

The rearrangement links TRBV20-1 to TRBJ2-1; D is ambiguous. Per the germline V gene, CDR1 is DFQATT and CDR2 is SNEGSKA (reference sequence). The CDR3 spans 13 residues. With 0 bases removed from V and 4 bases from J, the gap between germline ends came to 7 bases. The CDR3, as DNA: TGCAGTGCTAGAGATCCGAGGTACAATGAGCAGTTCTTC. Translation: CSARDPRYNEQFF.

This clonotype has at least ten counts. J is TRBJ2-7 and V is TRBV7-2; 7 bases map to TRBD2. V shed 3 bases and J 12 bases; nucleotides not matched to a gene: 11. The V gene's germline CDR1 is SGHTA and CDR2 FQGNSA. There are 13 residues in the CDR3. The CDR3 region is CASSLGGLVAVYF. The CDR3, as DNA: TGTGCCAGCAGCTTGGGGGGGTTGGTAGCGGTGTACTTC. Variable domain in full (rest from reference TRBV7-2 and TRBJ2-7): GAGVSQSPSNKVTEKGKDVELRCDPISGHTALYWYRQSLGQGLEFLIYFQGNSAPDKSGLPSDRFSAERTGGSVSTLTIQRTQQEDSAVYLCASSLGGLVAVYFGPGTRLTVT.

The V and J genes are TRBV2 and TRBJ2-3; tentatively, D is TRBD1 (6 bases). Trimming removed 3 bases at V and 4 bases at J, with 14 bases between. This CDR3 spans 15 amino acids. Per germline, CDR1 SNHLY and CDR2 FYNNEI. The CDR3 here is CASSEVAGAADTQYF. The CDR3 nucleotides read TGTGCCAGCAGTGAGGTCGCAGGGGCAGCAGATACGCAGTATTTT. Based on the CDR3 plus reference TRBV2 and TRBJ2-3, the full variable domain is EPEVTQTPSHQVTQMGQEVILRCVPISNHLYFYWYRQILGQKVEFLVSFYNNEISEKSEIFDDQFSVERPDGSNFTLKIRSTKLEDSAMYFCASSEVAGAADTQYFGPGTRLTVL.

This clonotype has at least ten counts. The chain joins TRBV7-2 to TRBJ1-1; 7 bases agree with TRBD1. The trim removed 2 bases at V and 0 bases at J, leaving 3 bases unmatched. From germline, CDR1 is SGHTA and CDR2 FQGNSA. The CDR3 has 15 residues. CDR3 protein: CASSLTGQLNTEAFF. CDR3 bases: TGTGCCAGCAGCTTAACGGGACAGCTGAACACTGAAGCTTTCTTT.

The chain joins TRBV6-5 to TRBJ1-1; D is ambiguous. Germline assignment: CDR1 MNHEY and CDR2 SVGAGI. The CDR3 is made up of 11 amino acids. Trimming took off 4 bases at V and 10 bases at J, with 10 bases between the two ends. The CDR3 protein is CASSSLSGAFF. In DNA form, the CDR3 reads TGTGCCAGCAGTTCCCTCAGTGGAGCTTTCTTT.

This chain links TRBV25-1 with TRBJ1-4; no firm D call. This CDR3 is 16 amino acids long. Trimming stripped 5 bases from V and 0 bases from J, with 13 bases between. Germline CDR1 is MGHDK and CDR2 is SYGVNS. This CDR3 is CASSRDRTSTNEKLFF. CDR3 in DNA: TGTGCCAGCAGTCGGGATAGGACCTCAACTAATGAAAAACTGTTTTTT.

CDR3 bases: TGCGCCAGCAGTCCTCAGACAGGGGCGTTAGGAGAGCAGTACTTC. Protein: CASSPQTGALGEQYF. The gene calls are TRBV10-1 and TRBJ2-7, with 8 bases identical to TRBD1. The CDR3 length is 15 residues. Germline assignment: CDR1 WNHNN and CDR2 SYGVQD (reference sequence). The V gene end was trimmed by 5 bases and the J gene end by 7 bases; junction bases not matched to a gene: 13.

This clonotype occurred a few times. V usage is TRBV7-9 and J usage is TRBJ2-5; D is perhaps TRBD2 (5 bases). The germline V gene has CDR1 SEHNR and CDR2 FQNEAQ (reference sequence). Trimming removed 0 bases at V and 2 bases at J, with 10 bases between. The CDR3 has 15 amino acids. CDR3 loop: CASSLASSRQETQYF. The CDR3 region has the DNA TGTGCCAGCAGCTTAGCGTCTAGCAGACAAGAGACCCAGTACTTC.